Sequencing of this T cell receptor (beta chain) was carried out in a study of T cells in Graves' hyperthyroidism and ophthalmopathy (dated by TCRdb to the late 2010s). Turning to the overall study: A discovery cohort of roughly 100 patients, 43 with Graves' ophthalmopathy and 55 to 60 with stable Graves' hyperthyroidism, was used to find distinguishing TCR V-J signatures. Following sampling, methimazole starting at 30 mg daily was given to hyperthyroidism patients, and high-dose intravenous methylprednisolone was given to ophthalmopathy patients. TCR Vbeta CDR3 sequencing of 130 to 150 peripheral blood samples (43 ophthalmopathy, roughly 72 hyperthyroidism and around 17 progressor patients) is reported in the paper. In over five Graves' hyperthyroidism patients, the study also compared T-cell repertoires from thyroid tissue with T-cell repertoires from blood. The 80 to 100 discovery patients were randomly divided into training and test sets at a 7:3 ratio. Whether ophthalmopathy could be predicted prospectively was tested in an independent validation cohort made up of some 20 hyperthyroidism patients plus 17 patients who later progressed to ophthalmopathy. The investigation overall reported the following: Ophthalmopathy was separated from stable hyperthyroidism by a 13 V-J signature model, with 85% to 90% sensitivity and 81% to 83% specificity obtained in cross-validation and 80%/75% obtained in testing. During validation, the model predicted progression to ophthalmopathy a median of approximately 7 months ahead of onset, with almost 71% sensitivity and 72% to 80% specificity. Most expanded thyroid clonotypes (frequency above 0.001) were also detected in blood, a finding suggesting that blood repertoires may reflect thyroid immune responses. Sample size was not statistically predetermined, and blinding of investigators to group allocation was not performed.

The TCR beta CDR3 regions were amplified from the RNA transcripts. The first round of RT-PCR for the TCR CDR3 was performed with the HTBI primer set and the Qiagen OneStep RT-PCR kit. Libraries were constructed in a second round of multiplex PCR, after which size selection and purification were carried out. Sequencing of the libraries was done on an Illumina HiSeq2000 using paired-end 100 bp reads. Concerning the study's data processing: SOAPnuke was used to process the raw data, with reads discarded if the reads contained adapters or uncalled bases, had a mean Phred below 15, or lacked an exact constant-primer or identifier match. COPE v1.2.5 was used to merge the high-quality paired reads, and each unique nucleotide sequence was defined as a clonotype. MiTCR v1.1 was used to align clonotypes to the IMGT TRBV, TRBD and TRBJ reference segments. Analysis was restricted to V-J combinations with a frequency above 0.0001, which covered roughly 99% of repertoires. A TCS score was defined as the ratio of F50 (clonal expansion) to E x V (chaos), with BLOSUM62-based TCRdist applied between CDR3 peptides within each V-J. Welch's t-statistics and random forest reduced 500 to 650 V-J features to fewer than 15, which were used in a naive Bayes classifier (R e1071). The Morisita-Horn index was used to measure how similar the thyroid and blood repertoires were. The raw public reads went through TCRdb reprocessing: fastp at Q25, MiXCR clone calling, in-frame beta chains kept. A single entry per CDR3 protein holds the most common genes and DNA from its merged rows. TCRdb's processing, not the authors', yielded these V and J calls. Here the sample has over 650,000 distinct CDR3 sequences; about 45% occur a single time. The top ten clones comprise 7% to 7.5% of the sample.

The sample holds many counts of this clonotype. Its specific antigen is unknown. No much larger clone exists at a distance of one base, and base qualities are not known. Any patient with an uncontrolled infection, another autoimmune disease, pregnancy or lactation was excluded. Clinical symptoms, serum thyroxine and TRAb, thyroid ultrasound, and orbital computed tomography formed the basis for the diagnoses. Trizol reagent was used to extract total RNA, and RNA quality was then checked on an Agilent 2100 Bioanalyzer. From its cysteine to its phenylalanine, the CDR3 spans 13 amino acids. Only the CDR3 DNA stays, 39 bases, in frame from base 1. Compared with germline, V lacks 3 bases and J lacks 5 bases; bases without a gene match: 4. CDR1 and CDR2 are read off the germline V gene (reference sequence) as DFQATT and SNEGSKA.

The source material was peripheral blood or thyroid tissue (not recorded which). Recombination joined TRBV20-1 with TRBJ1-5; 7 junctional bases match TRBD1. The receptor comes from an adult man with Graves' disease, either hyperthyroidism or ophthalmopathy (not recorded which). The CDR3 in this case is CSARSDRDQPQHF. The DNA sequence reads TGCAGTGCTAGGTCTGACAGGGATCAGCCCCAGCATTTT.